The 21 T cell receptor beta chains listed next were all sequenced from one sample in a study of T cell responses to AZD1222 COVID-19 vaccine. Method: immunoSEQ multiplex PCR; TCRdb's copy keeps in-frame clones and lacks some. Among approximately 120,000 clones listed, around 90% were seen once. This specimen was peripheral blood, taken on day 0 of AZD1222 vaccination. The receptor set was obtained from an adult in good health.

The chain has TRBV5-1 and TRBJ2-5; 11 nucleotides align to TRBD2. CDR1 SGHRS and CDR2 YFSETQ come from the germline V gene. V was clipped by 4 bases and J by 5 bases; unmatched bases: 7. The CDR3 consists of 15 residues. This CDR3 is CASSILGLAAETQYF. The DNA of the CDR3 is TGCGCCAGCAGCATCCTGGGACTAGCGGCCGAGACCCAGTACTTC.

The rearrangement uses TRBV3-1 (or the pseudogene TRBV3-2) and TRBJ1-2, with 9 bases identical to TRBD1. The CDR3 covers 15 residues. V lost 5 bases and J lost 3; bases outside the gene matches: 7. The germline V gene encodes CDR1 LGHDT and CDR2 YNNKEL (reference sequence). CDR3 amino acids: CASSWGDRADYGYTF. CDR3 in DNA: TGTGCCAGCAGCTGGGGGGACAGGGCGGACTATGGCTACACCTTC.

V gene TRBV29-1 combines with J gene TRBJ1-1, with no clear D. The CDR3 spans 14 residues. Deletions cut 4 bases from V and 1 base from J, with 13 bases between. The germline gives CDR1 SQVTM, CDR2 ANQGSEA. CDR3 sequence reads: CSVVIGPQNTEAFF. CDR3 DNA: TGCAGCGTTGTAATCGGCCCCCAGAACACTGAAGCTTTCTTT. The entire variable domain, with the rest obtained from reference TRBV29-1 and TRBJ1-1, is as follows: SAVISQKPSRDICQRGTSLTIQCQVDSQVTMMFWYRQQPGQSLTLIATANQGSEATYESGFVIDKFPISRPNLTFSTLTVSNMSPEDSSIYLCSVVIGPQNTEAFFGQGTRLTVV.

The genes are TRBV19 and TRBJ1-1; D is unclear. V dropped 3 bases and J dropped 4 bases, with 9 bases sitting between them. Germline-derived CDR1 and CDR2 are LNHDA and SQIVND (reference sequence). The CDR3 runs 13 residues. The CDR3 protein is CASSILKSTEAFF. For the CDR3, the DNA is TGTGCCAGTAGTATTTTAAAGAGCACTGAAGCTTTCTTT.

This rearrangement joins TRBV6-4 to TRBJ1-6; D is undetermined. CDR3 size: 20 residues. Deletions cut 3 bases from V and 0 bases from J, with 21 bases between. CDR1 is MRHNA and CDR2 is SNTAGT in the germline V gene. The CDR3 is CASSEFSAGWRGSYNSPLHF. CDR3 sequence (DNA): TGTGCCAGCAGTGAATTTAGCGCGGGCTGGCGAGGCTCCTATAATTCACCCCTCCACTTT.

The chain has TRBV13 and TRBJ1-2; possible D gene TRBD1, 5 bases. Between the trimmed V and J ends, which lost 3 bases and 4 bases, there was a span of 21 bases. The CDR3 runs to 17 residues. CDR1 is PRHDT and CDR2 is FYEKMQ in the germline V gene (reference sequence). The CDR3 region is CASSFRQGGVNFYGYTF. The CDR3 coding sequence is TGTGCCAGCAGCTTTCGGCAGGGCGGGGTGAATTTCTATGGCTACACCTTC.

The chain employs TRBV4-2 and TRBJ2-2; D gene unclear. V was trimmed by 1 base and J by 7 bases, leaving 4 bases between them. Germline V gene sequence: CDR1 LGHNA, CDR2 YNFKEQ. The CDR3 loop spans 12 amino acids. The CDR3 reads CASSQGVGELFF. In nucleotides, the CDR3 is TGTGCCAGCAGCCAAGGGGTCGGGGAGCTGTTTTTT.

The V gene is TRBV28, the J gene TRBJ2-7; D is unclear. The CDR3 has 11 residues. Germline CDR1 is MDHEN and CDR2 is SYDVKM. Trimming cost V 6 bases and J 2 bases, with 5 bases left between them. CDR3 loop: CASSLAYEQYF. CDR3 nucleotides: TGTGCCAGCAGCCTGGCCTACGAGCAGTACTTC.

This clone was seen a single time. The chain joins TRBV28 to TRBJ2-7; maybe TRBD2 (6 bases). Trimming removed 2 bases from V and 2 bases from J, with 10 bases in between. The germline V gene has CDR1 MDHEN and CDR2 SYDVKM. The CDR3 loop spans 14 amino acids. For the CDR3, the DNA is TGTGCCAGCAGTTTAGGAGGGAGGCCCTACGAGCAGTACTTC. Amino acid sequence: CASSLGGRPYEQYF.

This sequence joins TRBV24-1 and TRBJ2-1; D is perhaps TRBD2 (5 bases). V gave up 3 bases and J gave up 9 bases, with 14 bases separating them. CDR3 length: 14 amino acids. Germline V CDR1 and CDR2: KGHDR, SFDVKD. CDR3 coding DNA: TGTGCCACCAGTGATATGACCAGCCGGGGTGAGCAGTTCTTC. It codes for CATSDMTSRGEQFF.

This chain links TRBV19 with TRBJ1-3, with D possibly being TRBD1 (5 bases). With 3 bases removed from V and 8 bases from J, the gap between germline ends came to 17 bases. Germline lookup yields CDR1 LNHDA and CDR2 SQIVND (reference sequence). The CDR3 consists of 15 residues. In DNA form, the CDR3 reads TGTGCCAGTAGTATCTATTCGGTTGGGACGGACACCATATATTTT. Its protein is CASSIYSVGTDTIYF.

This clone was recorded a few times. The chain carries TRBV9 and TRBJ2-5; 8 bases are a match to TRBD2. Losses at the gene ends were 0 bases for V and 6 bases for J; bases not matched to a gene: 13. Germline V gene data show CDR1 as SGDLS and CDR2 as YYNGEE. The length of the CDR3 is 17 residues. CDR3 in amino acids: CASSVEDGRGAQKTQYF. As DNA, the CDR3 is TGTGCCAGCAGCGTAGAGGATGGGCGGGGGGCTCAGAAGACCCAGTACTTC.

The V gene is TRBV7-6, the J gene TRBJ2-7, with 8 bases lining up with TRBD1. The CDR3 contains 15 residues. Germline values: CDR1 SGHVS, CDR2 FNYEAQ. With 5 bases clipped from V and 1 base from J, the junction kept 7 bases outside the gene matches. CDR3 in DNA: TGTGCCAGCAGCCCAGTGCGGGACAGGTCCTACGAGCAGTACTTC. Its protein is CASSPVRDRSYEQYF.

The chain's CDR3 is CASREQGRNYGYTF. The CDR3 region has the DNA TGTGCCAGCAGGGAACAGGGTAGGAACTATGGCTACACCTTC. The gene calls are TRBV28 and TRBJ1-2, with D possibly TRBD1 on 6 matching bases. The germline gives CDR1 MDHEN, CDR2 SYDVKM. Trimming cost V 6 bases and J 2 bases, with 13 bases left between them. The CDR3 covers 14 residues.

The chain has TRBV7-2 and TRBJ1-6, with 7 bases that match TRBD1. In germline, CDR1 is SGHTA, CDR2 FQGNSA. The CDR3 runs to 15 residues. The J segment lost 12 bases and the V segment lost 0 bases, leaving 8 bases of the junction unmatched. The chain's CDR3 is CASSLAAGGMKPLHF. The DNA for the CDR3 is TGTGCCAGCAGCTTAGCGGCAGGGGGGATGAAACCCCTCCACTTT.

The chain combines TRBV30 with TRBJ2-2, with 7 nucleotides matching TRBD2. This CDR3 has 16 amino acids. The ends lost 0 bases at V and 6 bases at J; junction bases unmatched: 10. Germline V gene lookup returns CDR1 GTSNPN and CDR2 SVGIG (reference sequence). The CDR3 DNA is TGTGCCTGGAGTGTATACGTGTCTAGCGGTCCCGGGGAGCTGTTTTTT. Protein product: CAWSVYVSSGPGELFF.

The chain is built from TRBV19 and TRBJ1-5, with D unresolved. The V end lost 7 bases, the J end lost 3 bases, and 7 bases lay between the germline ends. The CDR3 covers 12 residues. Germline CDR1 and CDR2: LNHDA and SQIVND (reference sequence). CDR3 bases: TGTGCCAGTACGGATACCAATCAGCCCCAGCATTTT. The encoded protein is CASTDTNQPQHF.

The chain combines TRBV11-2 with TRBJ2-1; unclear D gene. The CDR3 consists of 15 residues. Germline loops: CDR1 SGHAT, CDR2 FQNNGV. Trimming stripped 5 bases from V and 0 bases from J, with 11 bases between. DNA of the CDR3: TGTGCCAGCAGCCCCATACACGGCTCCTACAATGAGCAGTTCTTC. It is translated as CASSPIHGSYNEQFF.

The chain is built from TRBV9 and TRBJ2-6, with D tentatively TRBD1 (5 bases). Germline CDR1 is SGDLS and CDR2 is YYNGEE. The CDR3 runs 18 residues. Trimming pared 2 bases from V and 0 bases from J, leaving 15 bases between. In DNA, the CDR3 is TGTGCCAGCAGCGTTCGTCGTGGGGCGCTCTCTGGGGCCAACGTCCTGACTTTC. Amino acids: CASSVRRGALSGANVLTF. Full variable domain (rest looked up from reference TRBV9 and TRBJ2-6): DSGVTQTPKHLITATGQRVTLRCSPRSGDLSVYWYQQSLDQGLQFLIQYYNGEERAKGNILERFSAQQFPDLHSELNLSSLELGDSALYFCASSVRRGALSGANVLTFGAGSRLTVL.

The rearrangement joins TRBV15 to TRBJ1-1, with no clear D. This CDR3 comprises 12 residues. The germline V gene has CDR1 LNHNV and CDR2 YYDKDF (reference sequence). V lost 1 base and J 7 bases, leaving 7 bases between the germline ends. The CDR3 is CATSRVPGEAFF. CDR3 in DNA: TGTGCCACCAGCAGAGTTCCCGGTGAAGCTTTCTTT.

CDR3 sequence reads: CASSLNAQGGYGYTF. CDR3 bases: TGTGCCAGCAGCTTAAATGCACAGGGAGGCTATGGCTACACCTTC. This chain links TRBV5-4 with TRBJ1-2, with D possibly matching TRBD1 (6 bases). Germline V gene lookup returns CDR1 SGHNT and CDR2 YYREEE (reference sequence). The CDR3 runs 15 residues. Between the trimmed V and J ends, which lost 2 bases and 4 bases, there was a span of 15 bases.